The rows below give T cell receptor beta chains drawn from one sample of a study of IL-17A CD8 T cells in psoriatic arthritis synovium. Using immunoSEQ multiplex PCR, the repertoire was profiled, and TCRdb retains in-frame clones only, with some absent. This repertoire shows 450 to 600 clones, almost 75% found once; its top ten account for approximately 16%. Sequencing was done on a sample of IL-17A+ (IFN-gamma+/-) memory CD8+ T cells from synovial fluid. All receptors derive from a human donor with psoriatic arthritis. Both conserved end residues are part of each CDR3. The D gene is left open where the match is weak. Some rows have no size entry. The others give once, few or many, or a class for an expanded clone.

CDR3 DNA | CDR3 protein | D gene | J gene | V gene | clone size
TGTGCCAGCAGCGGGGGGAGCTGGGGCTACACCTTC | CASSGGSWGYTF | - | TRBJ1-2 | TRBV9 | -
TGTGCCAGCAGCTCCTGGGAAGCCAAAAACATTCAGTACTTC | CASSSWEAKNIQYF | - | TRBJ2-4 | TRBV5-6 | -
TGTGCCAGCAGCTTAGCGGGGGGGTTGGAGACCCAGTACTTC | CASSLAGGLETQYF | TRBD2 | TRBJ2-5 | TRBV11-2 | -
TGCAGCGTTGAAGATCTTCCAGGGGAAGTCTCCTATGGCTACACCTTC | CSVEDLPGEVSYGYTF | - | TRBJ1-2 | TRBV29-1 | -
TGTGCCAGCAGCTTAGAACGAAGCATAGCCTACGAGCAGTACTTC | CASSLERSIAYEQYF | - | TRBJ2-7 | TRBV7-8 | -
TGCGCCAGCAGCCAAGATCGGGGGATTCTGTCACCCCTCCACTTT | CASSQDRGILSPLHF | - | TRBJ1-6 | TRBV4-1 | few
TGCGCCAGCAGTCACTTCACGGCAGGACAGGGGGGGGAGACCCAGTACTTC | CASSHFTAGQGGETQYF | TRBD1 | TRBJ2-5 | TRBV23-1 | -
TGTGCCAGCAGCCAAGATACTCCAGGGGATGGCTACACCTTC | CASSQDTPGDGYTF | - | TRBJ1-2 | TRBV4-2 | few
TGTGCCAGCAGTCCAAGAGGGGGCGGGACAGGGGACACCGGGGAGCTGTTTTTT | CASSPRGGGTGDTGELFF | TRBD1 | TRBJ2-2 | TRBV11-2 | -
TGTGCCAGTAGTATAGGCAGGGGACCCTACGAGCAGTACTTC | CASSIGRGPYEQYF | - | TRBJ2-7 | TRBV19 | -